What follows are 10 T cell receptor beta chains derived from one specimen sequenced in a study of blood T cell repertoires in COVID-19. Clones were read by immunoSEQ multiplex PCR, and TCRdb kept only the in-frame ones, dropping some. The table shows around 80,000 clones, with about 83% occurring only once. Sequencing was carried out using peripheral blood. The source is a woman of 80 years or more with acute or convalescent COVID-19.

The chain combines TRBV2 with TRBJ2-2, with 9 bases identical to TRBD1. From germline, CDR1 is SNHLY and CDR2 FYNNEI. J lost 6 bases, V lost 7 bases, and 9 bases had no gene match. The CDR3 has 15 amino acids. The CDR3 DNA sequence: TGTGCCAGCACCATACAGGGGGCGCGTGCCGGGGAGCTGTTTTTT. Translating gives CASTIQGARAGELFF.

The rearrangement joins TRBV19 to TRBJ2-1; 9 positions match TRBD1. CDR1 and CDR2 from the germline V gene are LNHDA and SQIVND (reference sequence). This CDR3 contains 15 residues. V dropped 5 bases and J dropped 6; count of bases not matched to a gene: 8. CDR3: CASSVDRGGANEQFF. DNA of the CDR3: TGTGCCAGTAGTGTTGACAGGGGGGGGGCCAATGAGCAGTTCTTC.

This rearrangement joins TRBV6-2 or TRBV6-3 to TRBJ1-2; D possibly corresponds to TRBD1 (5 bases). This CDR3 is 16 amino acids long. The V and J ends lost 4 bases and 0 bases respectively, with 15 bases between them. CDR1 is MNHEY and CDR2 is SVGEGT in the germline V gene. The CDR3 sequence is CASSSLGQDTNYGYTF. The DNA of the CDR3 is TGTGCCAGCAGTTCCCTCGGGCAGGACACTAACTATGGCTACACCTTC.

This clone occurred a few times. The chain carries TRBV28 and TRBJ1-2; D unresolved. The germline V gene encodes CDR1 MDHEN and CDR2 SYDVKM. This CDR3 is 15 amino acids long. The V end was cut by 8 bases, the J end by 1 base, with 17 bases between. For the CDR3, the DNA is TGTGCCAGCCAACCTTCCCGACACTTTAACTATGGCTACACCTTC. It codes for CASQPSRHFNYGYTF.

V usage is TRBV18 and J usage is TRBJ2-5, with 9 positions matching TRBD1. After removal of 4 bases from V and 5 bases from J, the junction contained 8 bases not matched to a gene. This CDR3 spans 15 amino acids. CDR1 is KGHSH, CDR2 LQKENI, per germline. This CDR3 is CASSLTTGGWETQYF. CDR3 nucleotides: TGTGCCAGCTCACTGACAACAGGGGGCTGGGAGACCCAGTACTTC.

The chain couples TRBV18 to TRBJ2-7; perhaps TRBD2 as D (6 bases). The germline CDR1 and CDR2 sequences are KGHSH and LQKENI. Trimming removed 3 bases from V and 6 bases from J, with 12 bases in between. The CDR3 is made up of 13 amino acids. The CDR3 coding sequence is TGTGCCAGCTCACCTGGGACTTCTCCCGAGCAGTACTTC. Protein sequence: CASSPGTSPEQYF.

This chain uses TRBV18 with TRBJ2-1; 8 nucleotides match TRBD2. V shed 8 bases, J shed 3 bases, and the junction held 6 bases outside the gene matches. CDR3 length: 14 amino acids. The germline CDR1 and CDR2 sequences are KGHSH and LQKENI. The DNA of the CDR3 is TGTGCCAGCACGGGACTAGTGAACTACAATGAGCAGTTCTTC. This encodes CASTGLVNYNEQFF.

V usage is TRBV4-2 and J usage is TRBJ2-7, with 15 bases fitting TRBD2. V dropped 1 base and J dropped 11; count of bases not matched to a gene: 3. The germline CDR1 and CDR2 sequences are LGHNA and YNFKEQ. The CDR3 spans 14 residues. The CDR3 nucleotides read TGTGCCAGCAGCCAAGGGACTAGCGGGAGGGCCAAGTACTTC. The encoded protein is CASSQGTSGRAKYF.

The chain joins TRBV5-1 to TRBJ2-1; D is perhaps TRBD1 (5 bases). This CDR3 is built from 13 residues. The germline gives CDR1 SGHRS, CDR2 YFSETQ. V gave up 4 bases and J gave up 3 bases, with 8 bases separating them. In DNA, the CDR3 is TGCGCCAGCAGCCCTGGACACTACAATGAGCAGTTCTTC. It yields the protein CASSPGHYNEQFF.

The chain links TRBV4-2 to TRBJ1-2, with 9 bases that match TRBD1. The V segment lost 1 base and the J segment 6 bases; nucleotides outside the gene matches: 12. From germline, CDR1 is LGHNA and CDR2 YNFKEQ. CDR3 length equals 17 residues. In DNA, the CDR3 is TGTGCCAGCAGCCAAGCCGGGACAGGGTTCTTATTCGATGGCTACACCTTC. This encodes CASSQAGTGFLFDGYTF.